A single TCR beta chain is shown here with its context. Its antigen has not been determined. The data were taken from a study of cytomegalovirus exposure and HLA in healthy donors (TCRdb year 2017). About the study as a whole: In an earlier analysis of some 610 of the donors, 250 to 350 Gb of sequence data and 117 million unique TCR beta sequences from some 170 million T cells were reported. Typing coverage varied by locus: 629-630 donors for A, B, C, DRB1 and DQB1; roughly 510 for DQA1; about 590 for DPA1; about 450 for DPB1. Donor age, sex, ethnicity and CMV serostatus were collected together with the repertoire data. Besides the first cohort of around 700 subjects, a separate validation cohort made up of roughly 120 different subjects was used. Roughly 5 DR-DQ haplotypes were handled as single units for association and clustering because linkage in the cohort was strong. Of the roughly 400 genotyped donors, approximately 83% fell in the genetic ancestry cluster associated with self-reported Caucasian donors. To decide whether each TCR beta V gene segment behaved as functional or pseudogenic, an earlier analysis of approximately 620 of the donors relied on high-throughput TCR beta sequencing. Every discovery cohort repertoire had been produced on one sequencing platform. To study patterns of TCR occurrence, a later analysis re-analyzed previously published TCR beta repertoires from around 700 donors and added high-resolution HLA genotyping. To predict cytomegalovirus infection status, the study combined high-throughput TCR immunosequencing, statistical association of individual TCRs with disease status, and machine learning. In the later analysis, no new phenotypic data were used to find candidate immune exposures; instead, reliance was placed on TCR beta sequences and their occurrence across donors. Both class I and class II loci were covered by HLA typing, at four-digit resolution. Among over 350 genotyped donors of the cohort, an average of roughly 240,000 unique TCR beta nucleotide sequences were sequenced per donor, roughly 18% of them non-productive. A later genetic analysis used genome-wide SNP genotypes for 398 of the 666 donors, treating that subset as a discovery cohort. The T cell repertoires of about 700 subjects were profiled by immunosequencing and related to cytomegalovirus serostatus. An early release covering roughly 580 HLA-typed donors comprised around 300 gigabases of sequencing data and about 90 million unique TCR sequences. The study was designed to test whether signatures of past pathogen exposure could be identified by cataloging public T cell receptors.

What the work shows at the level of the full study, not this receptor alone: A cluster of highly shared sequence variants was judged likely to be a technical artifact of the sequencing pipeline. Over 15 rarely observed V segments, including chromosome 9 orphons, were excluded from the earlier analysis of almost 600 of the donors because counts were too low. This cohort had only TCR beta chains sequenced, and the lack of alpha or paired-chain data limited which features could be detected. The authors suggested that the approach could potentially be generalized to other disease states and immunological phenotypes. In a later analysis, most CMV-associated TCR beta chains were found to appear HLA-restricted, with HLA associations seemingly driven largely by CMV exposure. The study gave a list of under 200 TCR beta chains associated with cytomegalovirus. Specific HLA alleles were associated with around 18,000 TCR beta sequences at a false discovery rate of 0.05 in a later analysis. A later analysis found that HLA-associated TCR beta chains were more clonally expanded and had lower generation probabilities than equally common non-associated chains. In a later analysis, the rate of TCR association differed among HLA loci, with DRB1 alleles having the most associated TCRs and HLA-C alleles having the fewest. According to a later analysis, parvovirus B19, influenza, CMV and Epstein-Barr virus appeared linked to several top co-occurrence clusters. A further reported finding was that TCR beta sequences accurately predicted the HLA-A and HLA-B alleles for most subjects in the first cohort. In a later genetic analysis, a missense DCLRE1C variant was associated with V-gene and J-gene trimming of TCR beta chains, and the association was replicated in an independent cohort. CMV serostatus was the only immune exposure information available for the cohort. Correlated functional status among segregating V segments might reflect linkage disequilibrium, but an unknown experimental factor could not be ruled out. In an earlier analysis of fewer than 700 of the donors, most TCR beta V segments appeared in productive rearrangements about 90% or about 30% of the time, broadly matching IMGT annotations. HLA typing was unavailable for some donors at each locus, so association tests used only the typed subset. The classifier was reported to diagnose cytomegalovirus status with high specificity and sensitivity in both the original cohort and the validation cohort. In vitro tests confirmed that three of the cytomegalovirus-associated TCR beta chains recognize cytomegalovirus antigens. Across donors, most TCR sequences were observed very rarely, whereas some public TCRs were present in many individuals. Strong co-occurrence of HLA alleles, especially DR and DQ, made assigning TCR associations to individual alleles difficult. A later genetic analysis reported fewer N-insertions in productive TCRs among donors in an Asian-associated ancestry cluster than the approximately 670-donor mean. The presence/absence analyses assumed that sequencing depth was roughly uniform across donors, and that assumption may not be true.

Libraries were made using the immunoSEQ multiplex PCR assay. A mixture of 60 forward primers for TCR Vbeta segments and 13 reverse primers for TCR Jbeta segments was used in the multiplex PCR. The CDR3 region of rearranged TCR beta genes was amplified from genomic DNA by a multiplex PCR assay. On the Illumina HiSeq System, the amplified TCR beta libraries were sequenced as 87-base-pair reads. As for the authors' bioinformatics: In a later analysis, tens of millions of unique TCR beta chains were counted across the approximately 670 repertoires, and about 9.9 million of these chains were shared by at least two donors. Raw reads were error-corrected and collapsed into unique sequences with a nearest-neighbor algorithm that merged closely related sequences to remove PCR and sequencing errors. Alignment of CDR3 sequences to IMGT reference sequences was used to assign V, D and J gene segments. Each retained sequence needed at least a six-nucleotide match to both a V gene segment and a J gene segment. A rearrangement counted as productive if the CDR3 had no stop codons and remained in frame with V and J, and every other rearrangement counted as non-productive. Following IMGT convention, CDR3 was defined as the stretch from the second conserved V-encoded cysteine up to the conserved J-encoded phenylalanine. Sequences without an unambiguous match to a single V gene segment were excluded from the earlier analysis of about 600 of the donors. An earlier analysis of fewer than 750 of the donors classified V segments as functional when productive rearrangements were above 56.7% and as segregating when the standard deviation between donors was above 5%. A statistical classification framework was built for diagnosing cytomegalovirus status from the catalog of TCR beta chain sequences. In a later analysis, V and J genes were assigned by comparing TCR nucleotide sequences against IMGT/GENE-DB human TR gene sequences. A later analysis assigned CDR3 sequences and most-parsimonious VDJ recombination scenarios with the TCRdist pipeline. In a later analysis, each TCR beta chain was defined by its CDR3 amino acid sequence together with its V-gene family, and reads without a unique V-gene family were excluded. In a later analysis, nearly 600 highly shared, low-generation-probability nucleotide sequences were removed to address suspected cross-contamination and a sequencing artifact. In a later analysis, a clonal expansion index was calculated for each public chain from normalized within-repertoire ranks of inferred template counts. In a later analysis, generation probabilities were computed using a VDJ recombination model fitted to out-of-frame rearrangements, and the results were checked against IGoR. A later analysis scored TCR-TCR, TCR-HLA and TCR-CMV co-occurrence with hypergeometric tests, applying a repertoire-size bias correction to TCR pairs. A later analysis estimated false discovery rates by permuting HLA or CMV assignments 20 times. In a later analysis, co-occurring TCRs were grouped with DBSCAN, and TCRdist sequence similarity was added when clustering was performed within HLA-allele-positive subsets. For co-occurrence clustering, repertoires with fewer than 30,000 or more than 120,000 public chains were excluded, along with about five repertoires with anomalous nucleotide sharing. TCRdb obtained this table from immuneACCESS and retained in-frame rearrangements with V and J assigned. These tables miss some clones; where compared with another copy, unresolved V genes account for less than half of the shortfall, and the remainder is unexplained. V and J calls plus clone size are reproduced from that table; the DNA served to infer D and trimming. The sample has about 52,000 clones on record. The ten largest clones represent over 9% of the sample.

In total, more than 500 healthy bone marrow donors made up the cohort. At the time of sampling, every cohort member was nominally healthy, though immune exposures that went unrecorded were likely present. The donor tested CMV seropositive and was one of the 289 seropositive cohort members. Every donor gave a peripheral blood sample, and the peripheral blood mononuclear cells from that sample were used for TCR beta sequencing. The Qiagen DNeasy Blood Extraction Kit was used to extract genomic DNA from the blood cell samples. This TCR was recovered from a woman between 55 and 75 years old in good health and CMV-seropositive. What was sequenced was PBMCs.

The DNA sequence is given as TGTGCCAGCAGCTTGGACGGTCGGACAAGCCTACAAGAGACCCAGTACTTC. Translated, this gives CASSLDGRTSLQETQYF. Recombination linked TRBV5-8 to TRBJ2-5, with a weak D call of TRBD1 (5 bases match). V loses 0 bases of germline sequence and J loses 2 bases, and the interval between the two ends is 17 bases. The CDR3 spans 17 residues, from the cysteine through the phenylalanine. Solely the CDR3 DNA is kept, with 51 bases framed from the first base. The germline V gene specifies SGHTS as CDR1 and YDEGEE as CDR2.